Here is one T cell receptor beta chain with its context. The antigen is undetermined. The sample comes from a study of OX40 agonist ivuxolimab in advanced cancers. Whole-study findings and limits: There was clonal expansion of CD4+ and CD8+ blood T cells by week 6 at 0.1 to 3.0 mg/kg.

The germline V and J ends were trimmed by 0 bases and 5 bases, with 7 bases remaining between them. CDR3 length equals 13 residues. Germline CDR1 and CDR2: MNHEY and SVGAGI. Clones were sequenced by immunoSEQ multiplex PCR, and TCRdb holds only the in-frame ones, with some missing. The table includes 29,000 or so clones, around 90% detected once. Any history of autoimmune disease or systemic immunosuppression disqualified patients. The chain employs TRBV6-5 and TRBJ1-1; the D is unclear. The TCR originated in an adult with an advanced solid tumor such as melanoma, head and neck, liver or kidney cancer. Sample: CD4+ or CD8+ T cells sorted from blood, taken in a trial of the OX40 agonist ivuxolimab. CDR3: CASSYSMYTEAFF. The CDR3 coding sequence is TGTGCCAGCAGTTACTCGATGTATACTGAAGCTTTCTTT.